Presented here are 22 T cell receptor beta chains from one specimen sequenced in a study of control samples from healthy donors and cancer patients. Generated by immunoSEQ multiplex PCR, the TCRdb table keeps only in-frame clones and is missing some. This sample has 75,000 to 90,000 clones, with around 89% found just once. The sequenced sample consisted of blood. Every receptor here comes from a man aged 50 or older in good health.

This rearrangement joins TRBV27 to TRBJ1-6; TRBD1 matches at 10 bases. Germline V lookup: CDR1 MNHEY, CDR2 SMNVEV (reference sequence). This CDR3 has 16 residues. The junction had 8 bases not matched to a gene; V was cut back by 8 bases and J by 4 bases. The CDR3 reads CASRIGTGVYNSPLHF. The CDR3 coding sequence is TGTGCCAGCCGTATTGGGACAGGGGTTTATAATTCACCCCTCCACTTT.

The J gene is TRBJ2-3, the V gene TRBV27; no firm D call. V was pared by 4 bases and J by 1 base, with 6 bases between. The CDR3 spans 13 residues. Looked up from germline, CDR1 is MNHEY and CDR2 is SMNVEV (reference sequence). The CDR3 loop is CASSWQGTDTQYF. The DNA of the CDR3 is TGTGCCAGCAGTTGGCAGGGCACAGATACGCAGTATTTT.

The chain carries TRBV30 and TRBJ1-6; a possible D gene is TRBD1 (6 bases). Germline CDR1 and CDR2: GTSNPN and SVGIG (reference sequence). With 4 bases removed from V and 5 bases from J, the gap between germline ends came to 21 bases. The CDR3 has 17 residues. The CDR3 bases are TGTGCCTGGACCCCGGGACACGGCGAATGGGATAATTCACCCCTCCACTTT. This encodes CAWTPGHGEWDNSPLHF.

The CDR3 sequence is CASSYWDRGFHTEAFF. The DNA of the CDR3 is TGTGCCAGCAGTTATTGGGACAGGGGGTTTCACACTGAAGCTTTCTTT. The chain recombines TRBV6-9 with TRBJ1-1, with 11 bases lining up with TRBD1. V was pared by 1 base and J by 3 bases, with 4 bases of the junction left unmatched. CDR3 length equals 16 residues. The germline V gene has CDR1 MNHGY and CDR2 SVAAGI.

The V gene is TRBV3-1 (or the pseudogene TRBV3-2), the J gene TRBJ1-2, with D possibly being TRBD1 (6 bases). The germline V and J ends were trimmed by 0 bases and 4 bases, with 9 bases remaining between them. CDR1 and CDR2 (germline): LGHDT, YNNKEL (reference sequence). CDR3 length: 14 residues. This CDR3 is CASSQEPGAYGYTF. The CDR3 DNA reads TGTGCCAGCAGCCAAGAACCAGGGGCCTATGGCTACACCTTC.

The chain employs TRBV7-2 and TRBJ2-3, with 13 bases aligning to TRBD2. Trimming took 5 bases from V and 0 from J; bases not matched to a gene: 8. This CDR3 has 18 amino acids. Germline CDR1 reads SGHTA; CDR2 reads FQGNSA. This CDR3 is CASSPGLAGPLSTDTQYF. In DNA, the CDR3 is TGTGCCAGCAGCCCGGGACTAGCGGGGCCCCTGAGCACAGATACGCAGTATTTT.

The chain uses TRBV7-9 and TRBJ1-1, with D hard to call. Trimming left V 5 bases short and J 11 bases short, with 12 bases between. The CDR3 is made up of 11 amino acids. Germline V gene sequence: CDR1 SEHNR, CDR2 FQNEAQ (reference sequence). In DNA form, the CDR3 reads TGTGCCAGCAGCCTAGGATTCCGGGCTTTCTTT. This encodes CASSLGFRAFF.

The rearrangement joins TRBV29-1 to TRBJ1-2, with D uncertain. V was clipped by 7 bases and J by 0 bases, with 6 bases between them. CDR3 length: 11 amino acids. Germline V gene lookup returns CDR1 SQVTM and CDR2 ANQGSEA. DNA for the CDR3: TGCAGCGGGAGTTCTAACTATGGCTACACCTTC. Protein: CSGSSNYGYTF.

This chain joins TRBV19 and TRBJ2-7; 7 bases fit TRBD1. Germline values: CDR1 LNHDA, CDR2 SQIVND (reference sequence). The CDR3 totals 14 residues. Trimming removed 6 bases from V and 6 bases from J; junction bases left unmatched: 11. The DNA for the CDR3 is TGTGCCAGTAGCGCGACAGGGCTTGGGGCCGAGCAGTACTTC. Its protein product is CASSATGLGAEQYF.

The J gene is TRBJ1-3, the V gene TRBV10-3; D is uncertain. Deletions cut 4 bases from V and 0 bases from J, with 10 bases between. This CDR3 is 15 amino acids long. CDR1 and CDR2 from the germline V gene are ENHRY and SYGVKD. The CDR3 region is CAISGAASSGNTIYF. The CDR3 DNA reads TGTGCCATCAGTGGGGCGGCAAGCTCTGGAAACACCATATATTTT.

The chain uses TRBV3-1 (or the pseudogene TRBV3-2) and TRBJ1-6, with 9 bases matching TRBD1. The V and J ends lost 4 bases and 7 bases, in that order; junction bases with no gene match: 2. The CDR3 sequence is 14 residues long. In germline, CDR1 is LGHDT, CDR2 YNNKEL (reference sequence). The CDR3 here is CASSLGTGNSPLHF. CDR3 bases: TGTGCCAGCAGCCTGGGGACAGGGAATTCACCCCTCCACTTT.

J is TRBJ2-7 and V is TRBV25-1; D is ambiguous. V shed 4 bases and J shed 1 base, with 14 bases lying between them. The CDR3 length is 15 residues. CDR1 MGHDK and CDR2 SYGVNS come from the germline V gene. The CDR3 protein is CASSARVSYSYEQYF. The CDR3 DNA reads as TGTGCCAGCAGTGCCCGGGTCTCCTATTCCTACGAGCAGTACTTC.

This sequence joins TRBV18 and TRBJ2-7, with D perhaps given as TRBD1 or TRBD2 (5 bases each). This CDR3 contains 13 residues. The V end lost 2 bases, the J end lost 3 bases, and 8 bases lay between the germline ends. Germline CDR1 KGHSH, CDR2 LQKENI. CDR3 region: CASSPTGLYEQYF. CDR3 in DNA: TGTGCCAGCTCACCAACGGGGCTCTACGAGCAGTACTTC.

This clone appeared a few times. This chain's CDR3 is CASSQEGSTKSWYF. The CDR3 DNA follows: TGTGCCAGCAGCCAAGAGGGCTCGACCAAGTCGTGGTATTTT. J is TRBJ2-3 and V is TRBV3-1 (or the pseudogene TRBV3-2); D remains unclear. This CDR3 region has 14 residues. Trimming stripped 0 bases from V and 14 bases from J, with 18 bases between. Germline V gene sequence: CDR1 LGHDT, CDR2 YNNKEL (reference sequence).

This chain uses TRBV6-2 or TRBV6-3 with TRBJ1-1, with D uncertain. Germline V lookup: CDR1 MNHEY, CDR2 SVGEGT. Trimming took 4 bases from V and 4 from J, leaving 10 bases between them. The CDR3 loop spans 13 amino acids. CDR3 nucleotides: TGTGCCAGCAGTTTGACGGGAACCACTGAAGCTTTCTTT. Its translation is CASSLTGTTEAFF.

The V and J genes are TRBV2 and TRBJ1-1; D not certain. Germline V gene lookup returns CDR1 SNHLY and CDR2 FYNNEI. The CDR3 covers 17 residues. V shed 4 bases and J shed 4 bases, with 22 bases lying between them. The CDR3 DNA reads TGTGCCAGCAGTGGTGTTCCGGGAGTTCGGGTTGGCACTGAAGCTTTCTTT. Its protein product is CASSGVPGVRVGTEAFF.

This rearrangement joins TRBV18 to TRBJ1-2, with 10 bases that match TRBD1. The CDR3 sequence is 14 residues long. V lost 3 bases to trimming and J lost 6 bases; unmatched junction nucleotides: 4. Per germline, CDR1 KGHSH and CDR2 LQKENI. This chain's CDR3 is CASSPIGQGDGYTF. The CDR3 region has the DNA TGTGCCAGCTCACCCATCGGACAGGGGGATGGCTACACCTTC.

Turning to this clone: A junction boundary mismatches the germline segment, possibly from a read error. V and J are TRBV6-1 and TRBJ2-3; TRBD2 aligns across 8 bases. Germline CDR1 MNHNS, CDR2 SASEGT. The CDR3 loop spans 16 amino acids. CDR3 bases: TGTGCCGGCAGTGAACTAGCGGAGCTTTGGCGCGATACGCAGTATTTT. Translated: CAGSELAELWRDTQYF.

Here the CDR3 reads CASSTQTGLLTGYTF. The CDR3 DNA reads TGTGCCAGCAGCACCCAGACAGGGCTCCTTACTGGCTACACCTTC. V usage is TRBV11-1 and J usage is TRBJ1-2; 7 bases are a match to TRBD1. The CDR3 length is 15 residues. The ends lost 5 bases at V and 7 bases at J; junction bases unmatched: 13. The germline V gene encodes CDR1 SGHAT and CDR2 FQDESV (reference sequence).

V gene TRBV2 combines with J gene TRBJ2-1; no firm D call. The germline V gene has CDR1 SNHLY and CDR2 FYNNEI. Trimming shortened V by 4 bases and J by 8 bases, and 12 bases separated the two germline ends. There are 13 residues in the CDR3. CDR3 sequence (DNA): TGTGCCAGCAGTGTTTGGGGTCTCTATGAGCAGTTCTTC. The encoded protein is CASSVWGLYEQFF.

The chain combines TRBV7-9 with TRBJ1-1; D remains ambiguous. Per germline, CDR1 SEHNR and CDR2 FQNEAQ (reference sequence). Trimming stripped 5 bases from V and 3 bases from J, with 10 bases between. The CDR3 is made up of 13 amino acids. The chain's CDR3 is CASSPVLDTEAFF. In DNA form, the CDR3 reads TGTGCCAGCAGCCCCGTCTTGGACACTGAAGCTTTCTTT.

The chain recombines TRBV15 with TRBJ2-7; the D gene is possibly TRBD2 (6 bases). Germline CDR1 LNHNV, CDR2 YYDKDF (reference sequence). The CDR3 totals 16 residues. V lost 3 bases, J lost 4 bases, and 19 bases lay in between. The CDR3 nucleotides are TGTGCCACCAGCAGGGAGGGGACGGATTCAGGGTACGAGCAGTACTTC. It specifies CATSREGTDSGYEQYF.